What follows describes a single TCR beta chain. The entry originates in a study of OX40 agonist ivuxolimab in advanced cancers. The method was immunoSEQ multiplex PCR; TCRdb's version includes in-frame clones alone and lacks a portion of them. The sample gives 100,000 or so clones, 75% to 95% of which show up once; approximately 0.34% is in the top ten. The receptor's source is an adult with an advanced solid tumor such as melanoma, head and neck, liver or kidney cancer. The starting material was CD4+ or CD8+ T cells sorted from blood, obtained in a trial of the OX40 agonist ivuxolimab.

CDR3 sequence: CASSGAGTGGHEQYF. CDR3 bases: TGCGCCAGCTCGGGGGCCGGGACAGGGGGCCACGAGCAGTACTTC. This chain uses TRBV5-1 with TRBJ2-7, with 12 bases that match TRBD1. Trimming removed 7 bases from V and 5 bases from J; junction bases left unmatched: 10. CDR1 and CDR2 from the germline V gene are SGHRS and YFSETQ. The CDR3 extends over 15 amino acids.